Listed below are T cell receptor beta chains from one sample, sequenced in a study of cytomegalovirus exposure and HLA in healthy donors. Generated by immunoSEQ multiplex PCR, the TCRdb table keeps only in-frame clones and is missing some. Here the sample spans roughly 250,000 clones, approximately 84% being singletons. Sequenced sample: PBMCs. The receptors originated from a woman aged 30 to 39 in good health and CMV-seropositive. CDR3s include the opening cysteine and the closing phenylalanine or tryptophan. D genes are given only for firm matches. Where a row states a size, it is once, few, many or the class of an expanded clone; other rows omit it.

len: 14; v_gene: TRBV30; abundance: -; d_gene: -; j_gene: TRBJ1-2; CDR3aa: CAWGGPPSNYGYTF; CDR3nt: TGTGCCTGGGGAGGGCCCCCCTCTAACTATGGCTACACCTTC
len: 17; v_gene: TRBV19; abundance: -; d_gene: TRBD1; j_gene: TRBJ2-2; CDR3aa: CASSRLIGTGEHRELFF; CDR3nt: TGTGCCAGTAGCCGGTTAATAGGGACAGGGGAACACCGGGAGCTGTTTTTT
len: 14; v_gene: TRBV10-1; abundance: -; d_gene: -; j_gene: TRBJ2-5; CDR3aa: CASSESGDYETQYF; CDR3nt: TGCGCCAGCAGTGAGTCCGGGGATTATGAGACCCAGTACTTC
len: 15; v_gene: TRBV19; abundance: medium-sized; d_gene: -; j_gene: TRBJ2-7; CDR3aa: CASSIASEGADEQYF; CDR3nt: TGTGCCAGTAGTATCGCCTCGGAGGGGGCGGACGAGCAGTACTTC
len: 17; v_gene: TRBV11-3; abundance: -; d_gene: TRBD1; j_gene: TRBJ2-7; CDR3aa: CASSLGTGPLLSYEQYF; CDR3nt: TGTGCCAGCAGCTTAGGGACAGGGCCTCTCCTTTCCTACGAGCAGTACTTC
len: 14; v_gene: TRBV18; abundance: few; d_gene: TRBD1; j_gene: TRBJ1-2; CDR3aa: CASSPGTGWDGYTF; CDR3nt: TGTGCCAGCTCGCCCGGGACAGGCTGGGATGGCTACACCTTC
len: 15; v_gene: TRBV19; abundance: -; d_gene: -; j_gene: TRBJ2-6; CDR3aa: CASSSVGAGANVLTF; CDR3nt: TGTGCCAGTAGTTCCGTGGGCGCTGGGGCCAACGTCCTGACTTTC
len: 16; v_gene: TRBV6-5; abundance: once; d_gene: TRBD2; j_gene: TRBJ2-7; CDR3aa: CASSYRGTSGSYEQYF; CDR3nt: TGTGCCAGCAGTTACCGAGGGACTAGCGGCTCCTACGAGCAGTACTTC
len: 13; v_gene: TRBV15; abundance: few; d_gene: -; j_gene: TRBJ2-5; CDR3aa: CATQGSSQETQYF; CDR3nt: TGTGCCACCCAGGGGTCATCACAAGAGACCCAGTACTTC
len: 13; v_gene: TRBV11-3; abundance: few; d_gene: -; j_gene: TRBJ2-1; CDR3aa: CASSLFGGNEQFF; CDR3nt: TGTGCCAGCAGCCTGTTCGGGGGCAATGAGCAGTTCTTC
len: 17; v_gene: TRBV11-2; abundance: -; d_gene: TRBD2; j_gene: TRBJ2-3; CDR3aa: CASSFQIAGPQPGTQYF; CDR3nt: TGTGCCAGCAGCTTCCAAATAGCGGGTCCCCAGCCAGGTACGCAGTATTTT
len: 15; v_gene: TRBV19; abundance: -; d_gene: -; j_gene: TRBJ2-1; CDR3aa: CASSIGGFSYNEQFF; CDR3nt: TGTGCCAGTAGTATTGGCGGTTTCTCCTACAATGAGCAGTTCTTC
len: 18; v_gene: TRBV29-1; abundance: -; d_gene: -; j_gene: TRBJ1-3; CDR3aa: CSVEDRIGGGESGNTIYF; CDR3nt: TGCAGCGTTGAAGATCGAATTGGCGGCGGGGAAAGTGGAAACACCATATATTTT
len: 18; v_gene: TRBV7-6; abundance: -; d_gene: -; j_gene: TRBJ2-1; CDR3aa: CASSLAPGVQPTYNEQFF; CDR3nt: TGTGCCAGCAGCTTAGCGCCGGGGGTCCAACCCACCTACAATGAGCAGTTCTTC
len: 15; v_gene: TRBV30; abundance: -; d_gene: -; j_gene: TRBJ2-7; CDR3aa: CAWSLGGPRSYEQYF; CDR3nt: TGTGCCTGGAGTCTGGGGGGACCTCGATCCTACGAGCAGTACTTC
len: 17; v_gene: TRBV28; abundance: -; d_gene: TRBD1; j_gene: TRBJ1-2; CDR3aa: CASSFPTPGQGHYGYTF; CDR3nt: TGTGCCAGCAGTTTTCCCACTCCGGGACAGGGGCACTATGGCTACACCTTC
len: 17; v_gene: TRBV11-3; abundance: -; d_gene: TRBD1; j_gene: TRBJ2-7; CDR3aa: CASSHPGQGIGSYEQYF; CDR3nt: TGTGCCAGCAGCCATCCGGGACAGGGGATAGGGTCCTACGAGCAGTACTTC
len: 14; v_gene: TRBV7-2; abundance: -; d_gene: -; j_gene: TRBJ1-3; CDR3aa: CASSLAGVGNTIYF; CDR3nt: TGTGCCAGCAGCTTAGCCGGGGTTGGAAACACCATATATTTT
len: 13; v_gene: TRBV6-5; abundance: -; d_gene: -; j_gene: TRBJ1-1; CDR3aa: CASRGKGDTEAFF; CDR3nt: TGTGCCAGCAGAGGAAAAGGGGACACTGAAGCTTTCTTT
len: 16; v_gene: TRBV29-1; abundance: -; d_gene: TRBD1; j_gene: TRBJ1-1; CDR3aa: CSVGDTGDIVNTEAFF; CDR3nt: TGCAGCGTTGGGGATACAGGGGATATCGTCAACACTGAAGCTTTCTTT
len: 14; v_gene: TRBV7-8; abundance: -; d_gene: TRBD2; j_gene: TRBJ2-7; CDR3aa: CASSSGLAGYEQYF; CDR3nt: TGTGCCAGCAGCTCAGGACTAGCGGGCTACGAGCAGTACTTC
len: 14; v_gene: TRBV29-1; abundance: -; d_gene: TRBD2; j_gene: TRBJ2-1; CDR3aa: CSVLFGSGFGEQFF; CDR3nt: TGCAGCGTTTTATTTGGTAGCGGGTTTGGTGAGCAGTTCTTC
len: 17; v_gene: TRBV19; abundance: -; d_gene: TRBD2; j_gene: TRBJ2-7; CDR3aa: CASSPGLAGALSYEQYF; CDR3nt: TGTGCCAGTAGCCCGGGACTAGCGGGAGCTCTCTCCTACGAGCAGTACTTC
len: 12; v_gene: TRBV10-3; abundance: -; d_gene: -; j_gene: TRBJ1-2; CDR3aa: CASEAFTGGYTF; CDR3nt: TGTGCCTCAGAAGCATTCACGGGGGGCTACACCTTC
len: 15; v_gene: TRBV6-5; abundance: -; d_gene: -; j_gene: TRBJ1-1; CDR3aa: CASSYDYRGNTEAFF; CDR3nt: TGTGCCAGCAGTTACGACTACCGTGGTAACACTGAAGCTTTCTTT
len: 14; v_gene: TRBV2; abundance: -; d_gene: -; j_gene: TRBJ1-5; CDR3aa: CASSVGREGQPQHF; CDR3nt: TGTGCCAGCAGTGTCGGTAGGGAGGGTCAGCCCCAGCATTTT
len: 16; v_gene: TRBV9; abundance: -; d_gene: TRBD1; j_gene: TRBJ1-2; CDR3aa: CASSVGQGRENYGYTF; CDR3nt: TGTGCCAGCAGCGTCGGACAGGGTAGAGAAAACTATGGCTACACCTTC
len: 13; v_gene: TRBV5-1; abundance: -; d_gene: -; j_gene: TRBJ1-1; CDR3aa: CASSIQGNAEAFF; CDR3nt: TGCGCCAGCAGTATTCAGGGCAACGCTGAAGCTTTCTTT
len: 15; v_gene: TRBV2; abundance: many; d_gene: TRBD2; j_gene: TRBJ2-1; CDR3aa: CASSYLSGAYNEQFF; CDR3nt: TGTGCCAGCAGTTACCTTAGCGGGGCTTACAATGAGCAGTTCTTC
len: 21; v_gene: TRBV6-4; abundance: once; d_gene: -; j_gene: TRBJ2-6; CDR3aa: CASSDPSPRRLGGSGANVLTF; CDR3nt: TGTGCCAGCAGTGACCCATCCCCTCGGAGGCTCGGCGGGTCTGGGGCCAACGTCCTGACTTTC
len: 16; v_gene: TRBV4-2; abundance: -; d_gene: -; j_gene: TRBJ2-2; CDR3aa: CASSQDPLALTGELFF; CDR3nt: TGTGCCAGCAGCCAAGATCCACTAGCTCTCACCGGGGAGCTGTTTTTT
len: 15; v_gene: TRBV5-4; abundance: -; d_gene: TRBD1; j_gene: TRBJ1-2; CDR3aa: CASSPRTGAGDGYTF; CDR3nt: TGTGCCAGCAGCCCTAGGACAGGGGCAGGGGATGGCTACACCTTC
len: 15; v_gene: TRBV5-6; abundance: once; d_gene: -; j_gene: TRBJ1-4; CDR3aa: CASSLWAATNEKLFF; CDR3nt: TGTGCCAGCAGCTTATGGGCAGCAACTAATGAAAAACTGTTTTTT
len: 15; v_gene: TRBV18; abundance: -; d_gene: -; j_gene: TRBJ1-2; CDR3aa: CASSPSLQFNYGYTF; CDR3nt: TGTGCCAGCTCACCATCTCTCCAGTTTAACTATGGCTACACCTTC
len: 13; v_gene: TRBV11-3; abundance: -; d_gene: -; j_gene: TRBJ2-7; CDR3aa: CASSRPRSYEQYF; CDR3nt: TGTGCCAGCAGCCGACCCAGGTCCTACGAGCAGTACTTC
len: 11; v_gene: TRBV7-6; abundance: -; d_gene: -; j_gene: TRBJ2-1; CDR3aa: CASSTTNEQFF; CDR3nt: TGTGCCAGCAGCACAACAAATGAGCAGTTCTTC
len: 15; v_gene: TRBV6-1; abundance: -; d_gene: -; j_gene: TRBJ2-5; CDR3aa: CASSEDGSAGETQYF; CDR3nt: TGTGCCAGCAGTGAGGATGGGAGCGCAGGAGAGACCCAGTACTTC
len: 15; v_gene: TRBV5-5; abundance: -; d_gene: TRBD2; j_gene: TRBJ2-7; CDR3aa: CASSLWTSGTYEQYF; CDR3nt: TGTGCCAGCAGCTTGTGGACTAGCGGAACCTACGAGCAGTACTTC
len: 13; v_gene: TRBV29-1; abundance: -; d_gene: -; j_gene: TRBJ2-7; CDR3aa: CSAHVGTSGEQYF; CDR3nt: TGCAGCGCCCATGTCGGGACATCCGGTGAGCAGTACTTC
len: 14; v_gene: TRBV6-1; abundance: -; d_gene: TRBD2; j_gene: TRBJ2-1; CDR3aa: CASSEVLAGDEQFF; CDR3nt: TGTGCCAGCAGTGAAGTTCTAGCGGGAGATGAGCAGTTCTTC
len: 15; v_gene: TRBV9; abundance: -; d_gene: -; j_gene: TRBJ2-3; CDR3aa: CASSTGSALTDTQYF; CDR3nt: TGTGCCAGCAGCACCGGGAGCGCCCTAACAGATACGCAGTATTTT
len: 14; v_gene: TRBV30; abundance: -; d_gene: TRBD1; j_gene: TRBJ1-1; CDR3aa: CAWSVVQGVTEAFF; CDR3nt: TGTGCCTGGAGTGTAGTCCAGGGGGTCACTGAAGCTTTCTTT
len: 19; v_gene: TRBV10-3; abundance: -; d_gene: TRBD1; j_gene: TRBJ2-4; CDR3aa: CAISEFTDRESRAKNIQYF; CDR3nt: TGTGCCATCAGTGAGTTTACGGACAGGGAAAGTCGCGCCAAAAACATTCAGTACTTC
len: 13; v_gene: TRBV30; abundance: few; d_gene: -; j_gene: TRBJ1-2; CDR3aa: CAWSLGQGYGYTF; CDR3nt: TGTGCCTGGAGCCTTGGGCAGGGATATGGCTACACCTTC
len: 17; v_gene: TRBV5-8; abundance: -; d_gene: TRBD1; j_gene: TRBJ2-6; CDR3aa: CASSLFRQGAGANVLTF; CDR3nt: TGTGCCAGCAGCTTGTTCCGACAGGGGGCTGGGGCCAACGTCCTGACTTTC